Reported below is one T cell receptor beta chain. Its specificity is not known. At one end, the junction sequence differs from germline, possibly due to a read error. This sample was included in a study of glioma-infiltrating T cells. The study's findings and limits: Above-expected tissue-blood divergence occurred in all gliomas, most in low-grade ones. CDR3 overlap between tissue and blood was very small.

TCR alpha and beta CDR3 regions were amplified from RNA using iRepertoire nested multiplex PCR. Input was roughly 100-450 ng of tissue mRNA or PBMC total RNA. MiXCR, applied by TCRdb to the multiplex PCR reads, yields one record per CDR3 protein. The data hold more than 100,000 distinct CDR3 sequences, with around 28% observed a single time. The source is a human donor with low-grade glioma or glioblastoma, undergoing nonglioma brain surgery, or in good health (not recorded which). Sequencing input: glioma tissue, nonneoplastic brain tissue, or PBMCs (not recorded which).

CDR3 sequence reads: CASSDPGLRGEAHYF. The CDR3 DNA follows: TGTGCCAGCAGTGACCCGGGACTGCGCGGGGAGGCCCATTACTTC. The chain links TRBV6-2 or TRBV6-3 to TRBJ2-5, with D possibly TRBD2 on 6 matching bases. CDR3 length: 15 residues. Germline CDR1 reads MNHEY; CDR2 reads SVGEGT.